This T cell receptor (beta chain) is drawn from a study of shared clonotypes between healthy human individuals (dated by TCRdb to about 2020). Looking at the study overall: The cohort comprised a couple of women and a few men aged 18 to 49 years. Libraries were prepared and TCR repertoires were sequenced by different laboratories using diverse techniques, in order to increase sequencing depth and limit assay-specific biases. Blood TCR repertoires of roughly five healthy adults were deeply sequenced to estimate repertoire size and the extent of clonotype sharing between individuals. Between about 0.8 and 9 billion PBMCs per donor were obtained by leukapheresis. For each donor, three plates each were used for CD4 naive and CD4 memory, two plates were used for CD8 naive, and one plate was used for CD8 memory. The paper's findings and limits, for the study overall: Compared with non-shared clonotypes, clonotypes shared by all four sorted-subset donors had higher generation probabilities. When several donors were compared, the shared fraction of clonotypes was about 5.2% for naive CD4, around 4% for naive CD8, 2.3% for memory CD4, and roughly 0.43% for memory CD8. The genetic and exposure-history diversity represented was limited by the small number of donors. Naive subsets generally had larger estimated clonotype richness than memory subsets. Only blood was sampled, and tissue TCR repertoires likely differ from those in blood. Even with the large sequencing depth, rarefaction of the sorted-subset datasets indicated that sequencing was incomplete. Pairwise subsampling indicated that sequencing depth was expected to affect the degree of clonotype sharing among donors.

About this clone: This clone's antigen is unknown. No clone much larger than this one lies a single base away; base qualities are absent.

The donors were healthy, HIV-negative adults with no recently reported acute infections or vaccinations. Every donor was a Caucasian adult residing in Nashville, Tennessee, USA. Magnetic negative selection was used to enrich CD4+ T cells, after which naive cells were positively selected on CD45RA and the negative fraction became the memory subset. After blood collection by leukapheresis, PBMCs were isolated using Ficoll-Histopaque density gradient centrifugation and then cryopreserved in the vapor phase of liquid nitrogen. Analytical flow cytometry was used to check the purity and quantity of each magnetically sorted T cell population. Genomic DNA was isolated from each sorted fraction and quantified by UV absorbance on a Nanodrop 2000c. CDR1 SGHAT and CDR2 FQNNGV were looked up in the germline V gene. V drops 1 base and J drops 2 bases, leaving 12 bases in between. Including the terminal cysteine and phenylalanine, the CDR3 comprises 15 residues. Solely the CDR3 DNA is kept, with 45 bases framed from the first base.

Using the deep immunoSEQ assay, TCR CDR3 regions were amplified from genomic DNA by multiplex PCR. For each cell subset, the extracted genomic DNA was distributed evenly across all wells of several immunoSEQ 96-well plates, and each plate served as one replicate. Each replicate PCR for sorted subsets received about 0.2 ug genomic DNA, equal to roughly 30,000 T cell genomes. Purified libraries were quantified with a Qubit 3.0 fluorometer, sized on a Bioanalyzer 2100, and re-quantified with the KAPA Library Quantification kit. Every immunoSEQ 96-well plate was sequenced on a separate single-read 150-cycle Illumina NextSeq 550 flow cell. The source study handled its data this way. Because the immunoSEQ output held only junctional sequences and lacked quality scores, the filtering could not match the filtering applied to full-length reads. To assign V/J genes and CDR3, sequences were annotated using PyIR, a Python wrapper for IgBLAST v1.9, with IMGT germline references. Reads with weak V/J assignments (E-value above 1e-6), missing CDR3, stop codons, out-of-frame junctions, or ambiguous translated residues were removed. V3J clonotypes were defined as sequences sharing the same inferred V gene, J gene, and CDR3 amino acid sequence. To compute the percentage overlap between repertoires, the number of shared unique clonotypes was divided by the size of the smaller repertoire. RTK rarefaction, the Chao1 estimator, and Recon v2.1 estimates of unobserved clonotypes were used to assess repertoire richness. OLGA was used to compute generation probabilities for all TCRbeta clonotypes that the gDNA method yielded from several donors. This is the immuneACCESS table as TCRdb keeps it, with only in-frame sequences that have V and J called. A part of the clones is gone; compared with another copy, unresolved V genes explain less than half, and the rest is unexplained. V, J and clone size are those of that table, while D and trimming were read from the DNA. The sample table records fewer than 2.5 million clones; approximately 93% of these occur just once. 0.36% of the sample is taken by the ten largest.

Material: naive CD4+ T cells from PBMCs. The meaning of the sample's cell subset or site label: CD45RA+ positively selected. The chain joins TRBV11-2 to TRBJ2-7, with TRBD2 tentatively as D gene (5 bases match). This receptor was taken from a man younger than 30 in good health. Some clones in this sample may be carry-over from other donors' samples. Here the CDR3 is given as CASSLAGLGPYEQYF. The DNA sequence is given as TGTGCCAGCAGCTTAGCCGGACTTGGGCCCTACGAGCAGTACTTC.